This T cell receptor beta chain came from a study of CD8 T cells in ankylosing spondylitis. Findings of the study overall: Within ankylosing spondylitis blood, a TCR beta motif made up of seven to nine highly homologous variants appeared to be characteristic. Significant enrichment of disease-linked clones was reported in matched ankylosing spondylitis synovial fluid.

In making TCR beta libraries, quantitative 5'-RACE with molecular barcodes was used. TCRdb processed the 5' RACE reads anew with MiXCR; each CDR3 protein has one entry. There are hundreds of thousands of distinct CDR3 sequences in the sample; approximately 12% occur only once, and 0.45% to 0.6% lies in the top ten. This CDR3 has 13 amino acids. The V gene end was trimmed by 3 bases and the J gene end by 5 bases; junction bases not matched to a gene: 4. CDR1 is GTSNPN and CDR2 is SVGIG in the germline V gene (reference sequence). This clonotype was counted once. The target antigen is unknown. This TCR derives from a male donor with ankylosing spondylitis. This chain joins TRBV30 and TRBJ2-5; TRBD1 matches 9 bases. The sequenced sample was blood, either unsorted or a sorted T cell fraction (not recorded which). The CDR3 coding sequence is TGTGCCTGGAGGACAGGGGGGTTGGAGACCCAGTACTTC. Translated, it gives CAWRTGGLETQYF.